Shown below are 28 T cell receptor beta chains from a single sample sequenced in a study of CD8 T cells in Susac syndrome. Reverse transcription of roughly 0.5 to 1 ug RNA was performed with random hexamers. MiXCR, run by TCRdb on the immunoSEQ multiplex PCR reads, gives a single entry per CDR3 protein. Of around 79,000 distinct CDR3 sequences in the sample, roughly 94% were seen once. The source material was CD8+ T cells from PBMCs. The receptors shown here come from a human donor with multiple sclerosis.

The chain employs TRBV14 and TRBJ2-3; maybe TRBD1 (6 bases). This CDR3 contains 15 residues. V lost 1 base and J 2 bases, leaving 10 bases between the germline ends. Looked up from germline, CDR1 is SGHDN and CDR2 is FVKESK. The CDR3 reads CASSQAWTVTDTQYF. The CDR3 bases are TGTGCCAGCAGCCAAGCATGGACAGTCACAGATACGCAGTATTTT.

This clonotype was detected once. The chain couples TRBV9 to TRBJ1-5; D unresolved. The V gene lost 2 bases and the J gene lost 3 bases, with 6 bases spanning the gap. In germline, CDR1 is SGDLS, CDR2 YYNGEE. The CDR3 consists of 13 residues. CDR3 bases: TGTGCCAGCAGCGTTTGGGACAATCAGCCCCAGCATTTT. It codes for CASSVWDNQPQHF.

The J gene is TRBJ2-1, the V gene TRBV12-3 or TRBV12-4; 12 nucleotides match TRBD2. J was trimmed by 0 bases and V by 8 bases; bases with no gene match: 8. The CDR3 contains 17 residues. The CDR3 sequence: CASSPRLAGDSYNEQFF. In DNA, the CDR3 is TGTGCCAGCTCCCCAAGACTAGCGGGGGACTCCTACAATGAGCAGTTCTTC.

The gene calls are TRBV20-1 and TRBJ1-1; 8 bases map to TRBD1. Germline V gene sequence: CDR1 DFQATT, CDR2 SNEGSKA (reference sequence). The V segment lost 5 bases and the J segment 8 bases; nucleotides outside the gene matches: 7. The CDR3 runs to 12 residues. CDR3 coding DNA: TGCAGTGCTGTGACCCAGGGGGCGGAAGCTTTCTTT. Amino acid sequence: CSAVTQGAEAFF.

The chain carries TRBV6-2 or TRBV6-3 and TRBJ1-5; possible D gene TRBD1, 5 bases. The germline V gene has CDR1 MNHEY and CDR2 SVGEGT. CDR3 length: 15 amino acids. Trimming shortened V by 3 bases and J by 0 bases, and 9 bases separated the two germline ends. The CDR3: CASSYRTRSNQPQHF. The CDR3 DNA reads TGTGCCAGCAGTTATCGGACACGTAGCAATCAGCCCCAGCATTTT.

There are a few counts of this clonotype. The chain recombines TRBV29-1 with TRBJ2-6; D is unclear. Germline V gives CDR1 SQVTM, CDR2 ANQGSEA. The CDR3 has 15 amino acids. The V gene lost 1 base and the J gene lost 0 bases, with 7 bases spanning the gap. In DNA form, the CDR3 reads TGCAGCGTTGAAGGGGTTGTCTCTGGGGCCAACGTCCTGACTTTC. This translates into CSVEGVVSGANVLTF.

This clonotype appeared a single time. The chain combines TRBV11-2 with TRBJ2-7; D is uncertain. The CDR3 is 13 amino acids. The V gene lost 4 bases and the J gene lost 5 bases, with 12 bases spanning the gap. The germline gives CDR1 SGHAT, CDR2 FQNNGV. CDR3: CASSSPPWNEQYF. The CDR3, as DNA: TGTGCCAGCAGCTCGCCCCCTTGGAACGAGCAGTACTTC. The variable domain in full, completed from reference TRBV11-2 and TRBJ2-7, reads EAGVAQSPRYKIIEKRQSVAFWCNPISGHATLYWYQQILGQGPKLLIQFQNNGVVDDSQLPKDRFSAERLKGVDSTLKIQPAKLEDSAVYLCASSSPPWNEQYFGPGTRLTVT.

The chain has TRBV29-1 and TRBJ1-4, with no clear D. This CDR3 spans 13 amino acids. V lost 4 bases, J lost 10 bases, and 16 bases lay in between. Germline loops: CDR1 SQVTM, CDR2 ANQGSEA. The CDR3 protein is CSVVNIESGKLFF. CDR3 bases: TGCAGCGTTGTGAACATCGAAAGTGGAAAACTGTTTTTT.

This chain uses TRBV12-3 or TRBV12-4 with TRBJ1-1; D unresolved. CDR3 length: 14 amino acids. Trimming stripped 2 bases from V and 0 bases from J, with 7 bases between. The CDR3 spells CASSLPELNTEAFF. For the CDR3, the DNA is TGTGCCAGCAGTTTACCTGAACTGAACACTGAAGCTTTCTTT.

The rearrangement uses TRBV29-1 and TRBJ2-7; TRBD1 matches 8 bases. Germline V gives CDR1 SQVTM, CDR2 ANQGSEA. The CDR3 runs 13 residues. Trimming cost V 6 bases and J 0 bases; bases outside gene matches: 4. The CDR3 coding sequence is TGCAGCGTACGGACAGGGTCCTCCTACGAGCAGTACTTC. Its translation is CSVRTGSSYEQYF.

The rearrangement joins TRBV3-1 to TRBJ2-1; 10 nucleotides match TRBD2. Germline CDR1 LGHDT, CDR2 YNNKEL (reference sequence). The CDR3 sequence is 20 residues long. Trimming took 0 bases from V and 9 from J; bases not matched to a gene: 20. DNA of the CDR3: TGTGCCAGCAGCCAAGAATACCCCCCCTACACTAGCGGGGTTGAAGTTGAGCAGTTCTTC. This sequence encodes CASSQEYPPYTSGVEVEQFF.

This chain links TRBV7-9 with TRBJ1-6; 8 positions match TRBD1. CDR3 length: 15 residues. Trimming took 6 bases from V and 8 from J; bases not matched to a gene: 9. CDR1 and CDR2 (germline): SEHNR, FQNEAQ (reference sequence). The CDR3 DNA reads as TGTGCCAGCAGTCACTCGACAGGGGCGGATTCACCCCTCCACTTT. This translates into CASSHSTGADSPLHF.

The chain uses TRBV11-2 and TRBJ2-6, with no clear D. The CDR3 is 16 amino acids. Looked up from germline, CDR1 is SGHAT and CDR2 is FQNNGV. V was clipped by 5 bases and J by 0 bases, with 11 bases between them. The CDR3 region has the DNA TGTGCCAGCAGCGCGTCCCAAAGCTCTGGGGCCAACGTCCTGACTTTC. The encoded protein is CASSASQSSGANVLTF.

DNA of the CDR3: TGTGCCAGCAGCCAATCAGGGGACTATGGCTACACCTTC. The encoded protein is CASSQSGDYGYTF. The rearrangement joins TRBV9 to TRBJ1-2, with D possibly being TRBD1 (6 bases). The V end lost 4 bases, the J end lost 3 bases, and 10 bases lay between the germline ends. The length of the CDR3 is 13 residues. The germline CDR1 and CDR2 sequences are SGDLS and YYNGEE.

This clonotype is a singleton in its sample. The chain couples TRBV2 to TRBJ1-1; D is undetermined. The V gene's germline CDR1 is SNHLY and CDR2 FYNNEI. The CDR3 spans 14 residues. Trimming stripped 4 bases from V and 0 bases from J, with 9 bases between. CDR3 amino acids: CASSVAQLNTEAFF. The CDR3 DNA reads as TGTGCCAGCAGTGTAGCCCAGTTGAACACTGAAGCTTTCTTT.

This chain uses TRBV29-1 with TRBJ1-1; D ambiguous. Germline CDR1 and CDR2: SQVTM and ANQGSEA. Between the trimmed V and J ends, which lost 1 base and 1 base, there was a span of 1 base. This CDR3 comprises 11 residues. The CDR3 loop is CSVEGNTEAFF. The CDR3 nucleotides read TGCAGCGTTGAAGGGAACACTGAAGCTTTCTTT.

The genes are TRBV10-3 and TRBJ2-7; TRBD2 matches at 7 bases. The CDR3 consists of 12 residues. CDR1 is ENHRY, CDR2 SYGVKD, per germline. The V gene end was trimmed by 8 bases and the J gene end by 1 base; junction bases not matched to a gene: 2. As DNA, the CDR3 is TGTGCCATCGGCGGGGGTTCCTACGAGCAGTACTTC. It yields the protein CAIGGGSYEQYF.

The V call is TRBV7-9, the J call TRBJ1-2; unclear D gene. The CDR3 totals 15 residues. Trimming removed 4 bases at V and 3 bases at J, with 15 bases between. Germline assignment: CDR1 SEHNR and CDR2 FQNEAQ (reference sequence). The CDR3 region is CASSYPPAGDYGYTF. DNA for the CDR3: TGTGCCAGCAGCTACCCCCCGGCGGGTGACTATGGCTACACCTTC.

V usage is TRBV7-2 and J usage is TRBJ1-3; D possibly corresponds to TRBD1 (5 bases). Trimming removed 7 bases from V and 2 bases from J, with 9 bases in between. The CDR3 extends over 13 amino acids. The germline gives CDR1 SGHTA, CDR2 FQGNSA. The CDR3 bases are TGTGCCAGCACTGACAGTCCTGGAAACACCATATATTTT. Protein sequence: CASTDSPGNTIYF.

J is TRBJ2-7 and V is TRBV19, with 8 bases that match TRBD1. Germline V gene sequence: CDR1 LNHDA, CDR2 SQIVND (reference sequence). V trimming: 7 bases; J trimming: 2 bases; junction bases outside the gene matches: 4. This CDR3 spans 13 amino acids. CDR3 sequence reads: CASNDRGTYEQYF. The CDR3 nucleotides read TGTGCCAGTAACGACAGGGGAACCTACGAGCAGTACTTC.

The chain uses TRBV29-1 and TRBJ2-7; D not certain. V shed 6 bases and J shed 3 bases, with 18 bases lying between them. Germline V gene lookup returns CDR1 SQVTM and CDR2 ANQGSEA. This CDR3 contains 14 residues. CDR3 protein: CSVSHFEVGYEQYF. Here the CDR3 DNA reads TGCAGCGTCTCACATTTCGAGGTAGGCTACGAGCAGTACTTC.

The genes are TRBV25-1 and TRBJ2-1; D gene uncertain. With 6 bases removed from V and 8 bases from J, the gap between germline ends came to 11 bases. CDR3 size: 12 residues. CDR1 is MGHDK and CDR2 is SYGVNS in the germline V gene. CDR3 nucleotides: TGTGCCAGCAGCCCACCTGAACATGAGCAGTTCTTC. This encodes CASSPPEHEQFF.

This clonotype appeared once. V usage is TRBV29-1 and J usage is TRBJ2-7; D possibly corresponds to TRBD1 (5 bases). V was pared by 4 bases and J by 1 base, with 11 bases between. Germline V gives CDR1 SQVTM, CDR2 ANQGSEA. There are 13 residues in the CDR3. CDR3 DNA sequence: TGCAGCGTTGGAACAGGAACTTCCTACGAGCAGTACTTC. Protein sequence: CSVGTGTSYEQYF.

With regard to this clonotype: An end of the junction differs from the germline gene, which may be a read error. The chain joins TRBV9 to TRBJ1-1, with D tentatively TRBD1 (6 bases). CDR1 SGDLS and CDR2 YYNGEE come from the germline V gene. This CDR3 is built from 14 residues. The CDR3 sequence is CASSVGGPVTEVFF. The CDR3 bases are TGTGCCAGCAGCGTTGGGGGGCCGGTTACTGAAGTTTTCTTT.

This rearrangement joins TRBV7-8 to TRBJ2-1; no clear D gene. The germline V gene has CDR1 SGHVS and CDR2 FQNEAQ. The CDR3 loop spans 15 amino acids. V lost 5 bases and J 5 bases, leaving 16 bases between the germline ends. Here the CDR3 DNA reads TGTGCCAGCAGCGTGTATCTTGGACGGAACAATGAGCAGTTCTTC. It is translated as CASSVYLGRNNEQFF.

This chain joins TRBV6-1 and TRBJ1-3; no clear D gene. The CDR3 has 14 amino acids. The germline V gene has CDR1 MNHNS and CDR2 SASEGT. Trimming took off 6 bases at V and 0 bases at J, with 9 bases between the two ends. The CDR3 region is CASSLDLSGNTIYF. The CDR3, as DNA: TGTGCCAGCAGCTTAGATCTCTCTGGAAACACCATATATTTT.

V gene TRBV4-2 combines with J gene TRBJ1-1, with D unresolved. The CDR3 has 13 residues. Germline assignment: CDR1 LGHNA and CDR2 YNFKEQ. Trimming stripped 0 bases from V and 4 bases from J, with 6 bases between. The CDR3 reads CASSQDLPTEAFF. In nucleotides, the CDR3 is TGTGCCAGCAGCCAAGATCTTCCCACTGAAGCTTTCTTT.

This clonotype was detected only once. The rearrangement uses TRBV11-2 and TRBJ1-5; D gene ambiguous. The V gene's germline CDR1 is SGHAT and CDR2 FQNNGV. Trimming took 5 bases from V and 5 from J, leaving 16 bases between them. This CDR3 has 15 residues. The CDR3 spells CASSGDIIGDQPQHF. The DNA of the CDR3 is TGTGCCAGCAGCGGTGACATAATTGGTGATCAGCCCCAGCATTTT.